Listed below are T cell receptor beta chains from one sample, sequenced in a study of CD8+CD57+ T cells in acquired aplastic anemia. TCRdb independently ran MiXCR on the reads; one entry per CDR3 protein. The top ten clones hold 59% of a sample with tens of thousands of distinct CDR3 sequences, 63% of them seen once. What was sequenced was sorted CD4+, CD8+, or CD8+CD57+ T cells (not recorded which) from PBMCs. The receptor source for this set is a human donor with aplastic anemia. Both conserved end residues are part of each CDR3. The D gene is left open where the match is weak. Clone size is not always given. Where it is, it says once, few, many or a class for expanded clones.

abundance	d_gene	j_gene	v_gene	CDR3aa	CDR3nt
-	TRBD2	TRBJ2-2	TRBV5-1	CASTAFLAGGTGELFF	TGCGCCAGCACCGCCTTCCTAGCGGGGGGGACCGGGGAGCTGTTTTTT
-	TRBD1	TRBJ1-2	TRBV10-2	CASSESTGPANYGYTF	TGCGCCAGCAGTGAGTCGACAGGGCCCGCTAACTATGGCTACACCTTC
many	-	TRBJ1-4	TRBV12-3/TRBV12-4	CASTLGTLNEKLFF	TGTGCCAGCACCCTCGGGACGCTAAATGAAAAACTGTTTTTT
-	TRBD1	TRBJ1-2	TRBV5-1	CASSTGQGAHGYTF	TGCGCCAGCAGCACAGGACAGGGGGCGCATGGCTACACCTTC
-	TRBD1	TRBJ2-7	TRBV29-1	CSVEGPNTGDYEQYF	TGCAGCGTTGAGGGCCCAAATACAGGGGACTACGAGCAGTACTTC
-	-	TRBJ1-5	TRBV19	CASSISLYQPQHF	TGTGCCAGTAGTATCTCCTTGTATCAGCCCCAGCATTTT
-	-	TRBJ1-2	TRBV6-5	CASSWGDDYTF	TGTGCCAGCAGTTGGGGAGACGACTACACCTTC
-	-	TRBJ1-6	TRBV15	CATAPSNGSPLHF	TGTGCCACCGCCCCTTCAAACGGTTCACCCCTCCACTTT
-	-	TRBJ1-2	TRBV4-1	CASSQDWTANYGYTF	TGCGCCAGCAGCCAAGATTGGACAGCAAACTATGGCTACACCTTC
many	-	TRBJ2-5	TRBV19	CASSPPNGQETQYF	TGTGCCAGTAGTCCGCCGAATGGGCAAGAGACCCAGTACTTC
many	TRBD2	TRBJ2-3	TRBV6-1	CASLAGGPADTQYF	TGTGCCAGTCTAGCGGGGGGGCCGGCAGATACGCAGTATTTT
once	TRBD2	TRBJ2-3	TRBV11-1	CASGLGAGDTDTQYF	TGTGCCAGCGGGCTCGGAGCGGGAGACACAGATACGCAGTATTTT
many	TRBD1	TRBJ2-1	TRBV5-8	CASSLRTGGDEQFF	TGTGCCAGCAGCTTGAGGACAGGTGGCGATGAGCAGTTCTTC
-	TRBD2	TRBJ2-3	TRBV12-3/TRBV12-4	CASSLRGARTDTQYF	TGTGCCAGCAGTTTGCGGGGGGCTCGTACAGATACGCAGTATTTT
-	-	TRBJ2-5	TRBV2	CASSEWTEETQYF	TGTGCCAGCAGTGAGTGGACAGAAGAGACCCAGTACTTC
-	-	TRBJ1-3	TRBV6-2/TRBV6-3	CASSYSFLNTIYF	TGTGCCAGCAGTTACTCGTTTCTAAACACCATATATTTT
-	-	TRBJ2-7	TRBV11-2	CASSLSRGPPALFMDEQYF	TGTGCCAGCAGTCTTAGTAGGGGACCCCCAGCCCTTTTCATGGACGAGCAGTACTTC
many	TRBD2	TRBJ2-1	TRBV9	CASSARTSGGAYNEQFF	TGTGCCAGCAGCGCCCGGACTAGCGGGGGGGCATACAATGAGCAGTTCTTC
few	-	TRBJ2-7	TRBV24-1	CATSDERGEQYF	TGTGCCACCAGTGACGAGAGGGGCGAGCAGTACTTC
-	-	TRBJ2-3	TRBV12-3/TRBV12-4	CASSPPYGRVKDTQYF	TGTGCCAGCTCACCACCGTACGGGCGAGTTAAAGATACGCAGTATTTT
-	-	TRBJ1-5	TRBV29-1	CSVQDGYGNQPQHF	TGCAGCGTTCAGGACGGTTATGGCAATCAGCCCCAGCATTTT
-	-	TRBJ2-2	TRBV7-2	CASSFTGSTGELFF	TGTGCCAGCAGTTTCACAGGGAGCACCGGGGAGCTGTTTTTT
-	-	TRBJ2-7	TRBV19	CASSITGGQSYEQYF	TGTGCCAGTAGTATCACCGGGGGCCAGTCGTACGAGCAGTACTTC
-	-	TRBJ1-2	TRBV9	CASSVDFQGSYGYTF	TGTGCCAGCAGCGTAGATTTTCAGGGCTCCTATGGCTACACCTTC
many	TRBD1	TRBJ2-7	TRBV4-1	CASSQARGNDYEQYF	TGCGCCAGCAGCCAAGCCAGGGGGAATGATTACGAGCAGTACTTC
-	TRBD1	TRBJ2-3	TRBV24-1	CATSDFRDRVPDTQYF	TGTGCCACCAGTGACTTTCGGGACAGGGTCCCAGATACGCAGTATTTT
-	-	TRBJ1-5	TRBV7-3	CASSQKNSNQPQHF	TGTGCCAGCAGCCAAAAGAATAGCAATCAGCCCCAGCATTTT
once	-	TRBJ1-1	TRBV29-1	CSGKTVLNTEAFF	TGCAGCGGAAAGACAGTCTTGAACACTGAAGCTTTCTTT
-	-	TRBJ2-3	TRBV2	CASAVSTVKQYF	TGTGCCAGCGCTGTCTCCACAGTTAAGCAGTATTTT
many	TRBD2	TRBJ2-1	TRBV7-9	CASSSPSGGAGSEQFF	TGTGCCAGCAGCTCCCCTAGCGGGGGGGCCGGGTCTGAGCAGTTCTTC
many	TRBD1	TRBJ1-1	TRBV2	CASILQGATEAFF	TGTGCCAGCATCCTACAGGGGGCCACTGAAGCTTTCTTT
-	-	TRBJ2-5	TRBV12-3/TRBV12-4	CASSPDRIRETQYF	TGTGCCAGCAGCCCGGACAGAATAAGGGAGACCCAGTACTTC
many	-	TRBJ2-5	TRBV11-2	CASSPQAGQHQETQYF	TGTGCCAGCAGCCCCCAAGCGGGACAGCATCAAGAGACCCAGTACTTC
-	-	TRBJ2-5	TRBV14	CASSQDGSGETQYF	TGTGCCAGCAGCCAAGATGGGAGCGGAGAGACCCAGTACTTC
-	-	TRBJ2-7	TRBV20-1	CSARGDYEQYF	TGCAGTGCTAGAGGGGACTACGAGCAGTACTTC
-	-	TRBJ2-2	TRBV7-9	CASSFGTGELFF	TGTGCCAGCAGCTTCGGCACCGGGGAGCTGTTTTTT
many	-	TRBJ2-3	TRBV7-9	CASEVRADTQYF	TGTGCCAGCGAGGTGAGAGCAGATACGCAGTATTTT
-	TRBD1	TRBJ2-7	TRBV5-1	CASSRGQGAVDEQYF	TGCGCCAGCAGCCGTGGACAGGGGGCGGTAGACGAGCAGTACTTC
-	TRBD1	TRBJ1-2	TRBV7-9	CASSIGQGNYGYTF	TGTGCCAGCAGCATCGGACAGGGTAACTATGGCTACACCTTC
-	-	TRBJ2-7	TRBV30	CAYRGGTASSYEQYF	TGTGCCTACCGCGGAGGGACGGCGAGCTCCTACGAGCAGTACTTC
-	-	TRBJ2-7	TRBV15	CATSGVFFTSDYEQYF	TGTGCCACCAGCGGGGTTTTCTTTACCTCGGATTACGAGCAGTACTTC
few	TRBD1	TRBJ1-6	TRBV10-3	CAIGTAYNSPLHF	TGTGCCATCGGGACAGCCTATAATTCACCCCTCCACTTT
many	TRBD2	TRBJ2-3	TRBV9	CASSVMGGIYRGDTQYF	TGTGCCAGCAGCGTTATGGGGGGGATTTATCGCGGAGATACGCAGTATTTT
-	-	TRBJ2-7	TRBV2	CASSGWGDKSYEQYF	TGTGCCAGCAGTGGGTGGGGGGACAAATCCTACGAGCAGTACTTC
many	-	TRBJ1-5	TRBV6-5	CASSYGEGGGQPQHF	TGTGCCAGCAGTTACGGAGAGGGTGGGGGTCAGCCCCAGCATTTT
many	-	TRBJ2-7	TRBV13	CASSYGHEQYF	TGTGCCAGCAGCTACGGACACGAGCAGTACTTC
-	-	TRBJ1-2	TRBV20-1	CSALWGGEGYTF	TGCAGTGCCCTTTGGGGAGGGGAAGGCTACACCTTC
-	-	TRBJ2-5	TRBV24-1	CATSDPGSGMAETQYF	TGTGCCACCAGTGACCCCGGGTCGGGGATGGCGGAGACCCAGTACTTC
-	TRBD2	TRBJ2-5	TRBV2	CASGGGGGAEETQYF	TGTGCCAGCGGTGGTGGCGGGGGGGCTGAAGAGACCCAGTACTTC
-	-	TRBJ1-1	TRBV20-1	CSASYGVNTEAFF	TGCAGTGCTAGCTATGGTGTGAACACTGAAGCTTTCTTT
few	-	TRBJ1-2	TRBV7-9	CASWVGSGYTF	TGTGCCAGTTGGGTGGGAAGTGGCTACACCTTC